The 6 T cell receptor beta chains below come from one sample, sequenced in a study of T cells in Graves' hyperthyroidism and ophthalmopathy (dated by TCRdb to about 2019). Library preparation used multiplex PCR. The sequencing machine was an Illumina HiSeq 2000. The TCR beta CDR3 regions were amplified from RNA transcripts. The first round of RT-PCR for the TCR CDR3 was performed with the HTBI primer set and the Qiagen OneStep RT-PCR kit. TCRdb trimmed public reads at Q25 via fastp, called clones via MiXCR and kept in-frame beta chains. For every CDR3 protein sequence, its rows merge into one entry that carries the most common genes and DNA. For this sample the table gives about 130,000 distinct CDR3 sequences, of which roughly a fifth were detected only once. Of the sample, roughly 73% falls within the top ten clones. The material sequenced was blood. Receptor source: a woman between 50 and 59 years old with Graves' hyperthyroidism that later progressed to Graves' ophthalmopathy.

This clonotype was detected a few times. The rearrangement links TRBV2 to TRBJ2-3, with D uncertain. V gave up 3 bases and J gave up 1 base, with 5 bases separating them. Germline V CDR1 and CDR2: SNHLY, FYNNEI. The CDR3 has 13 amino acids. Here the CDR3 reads CASSDVGTDTQYF. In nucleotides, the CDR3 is TGTGCCAGCAGTGATGTGGGCACAGATACGCAGTATTTT. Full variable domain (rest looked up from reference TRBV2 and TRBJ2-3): EPEVTQTPSHQVTQMGQEVILRCVPISNHLYFYWYRQILGQKVEFLVSFYNNEISEKSEIFDDQFSVERPDGSNFTLKIRSTKLEDSAMYFCASSDVGTDTQYFGPGTRLTVL.

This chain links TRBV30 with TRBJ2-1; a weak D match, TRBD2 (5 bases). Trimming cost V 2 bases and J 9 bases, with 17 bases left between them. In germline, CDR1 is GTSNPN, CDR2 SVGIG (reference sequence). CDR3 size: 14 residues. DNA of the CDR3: TGTGCCTGGAGTATTGTGGCGGGTATATCTGAGCAGTTCTTC. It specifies CAWSIVAGISEQFF.

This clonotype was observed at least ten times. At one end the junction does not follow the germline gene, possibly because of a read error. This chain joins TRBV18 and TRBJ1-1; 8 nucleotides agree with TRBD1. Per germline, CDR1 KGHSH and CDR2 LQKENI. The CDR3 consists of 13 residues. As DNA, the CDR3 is TGCGCCAGCAGCCTGGACAGGGCCACTGAAGCTTTCTTT. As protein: CASSLDRATEAFF.

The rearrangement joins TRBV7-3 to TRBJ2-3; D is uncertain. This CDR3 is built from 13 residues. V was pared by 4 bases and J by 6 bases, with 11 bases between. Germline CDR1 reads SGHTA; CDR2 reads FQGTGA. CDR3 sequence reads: CASSSSIYDTQYF. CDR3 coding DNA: TGTGCCAGCAGCTCCTCCATCTATGATACGCAGTATTTT. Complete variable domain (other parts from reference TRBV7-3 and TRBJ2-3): GAGVSQTPSNKVTEKGKYVELRCDPISGHTALYWYRQSLGQGPEFLIYFQGTGAADDSGLPNDRFFAVRPEGSVSTLKIQRTERGDSAVYLCASSSSIYDTQYFGPGTRLTVL.

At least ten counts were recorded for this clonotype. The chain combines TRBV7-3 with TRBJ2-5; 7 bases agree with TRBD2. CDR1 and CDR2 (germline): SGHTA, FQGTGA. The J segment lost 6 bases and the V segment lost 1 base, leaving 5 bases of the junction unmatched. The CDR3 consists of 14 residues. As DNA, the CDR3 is TGTGCCAGCAGCTTAAACGCGGGAGCTCAGACCCAGTACTTC. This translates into CASSLNAGAQTQYF.

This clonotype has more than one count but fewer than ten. The CDR3, as DNA: TGCAGCGGAGGTCTTTTAGGAAGTGATACGCAGTATTTT. Protein sequence: CSGGLLGSDTQYF. V usage is TRBV29-1 and J usage is TRBJ2-3; unclear D gene. Trimming took 7 bases from V and 6 from J, leaving 17 bases between them. Germline V CDR1 and CDR2: SQVTM, ANQGSEA. The CDR3 is 13 amino acids.